This T cell receptor (beta chain) stems from a study of blood T cells in healthy people across ages. Total RNA amounts of at least 5 micrograms were extracted per sample. Trimming left V 5 bases short and J 8 bases short, with 16 bases between. Germline V gene lookup returns CDR1 MDHEN and CDR2 SYDVKM. This CDR3 is 14 amino acids long. Sample-barcoded 5' priming and a J-beta primer mix drove a second PCR of 7 to 11 cycles. Every cDNA molecule carried a tag from a template-switch adaptor bearing 12 random nucleotides. TCRdb itself ran the 5' RACE reads through MiXCR, one entry per CDR3 protein. The sample lists approximately 2,000,000 distinct CDR3 sequences; about 39% were seen once. This clonotype has a count of ten or more.

This TCR derives from a human donor in good health. This chain connects TRBV28 to TRBJ2-4, with D perhaps given as TRBD1 or TRBD2 (5 bases each). The sequenced sample consisted of blood. As DNA, the CDR3 is TGTGCCAGCAGTCCCCGACAGAGAGGGTACATTCAGTACTTC. This codes for CASSPRQRGYIQYF.